Sequencing of this TCR beta chain was carried out in a study of neurological immune-mediated disorders. This clonotype was detected many times. There are 13 residues in the CDR3. The germline CDR1 and CDR2 sequences are MNHEY and SVGEGT. V was clipped by 2 bases and J by 6 bases; unmatched bases: 0. By 5'RACE with 10-nucleotide random UMIs, the cDNA was made. TCRdb fed the 5' RACE reads into MiXCR, producing one record per CDR3 protein. Of 15,000 to 20,000 distinct CDR3 sequences in the sample, roughly 10% were seen once. This receptor was identified in a woman in her 50s in good health. The sample taken for sequencing was CD8+ T cells from blood. The gene calls are TRBV6-2 or TRBV6-3 and TRBJ2-1; 8 bases fit TRBD2. The CDR3 here is CASSYTSGNEQFF. The CDR3 DNA reads as TGTGCCAGCAGTTACACTAGCGGCAATGAGCAGTTCTTC.